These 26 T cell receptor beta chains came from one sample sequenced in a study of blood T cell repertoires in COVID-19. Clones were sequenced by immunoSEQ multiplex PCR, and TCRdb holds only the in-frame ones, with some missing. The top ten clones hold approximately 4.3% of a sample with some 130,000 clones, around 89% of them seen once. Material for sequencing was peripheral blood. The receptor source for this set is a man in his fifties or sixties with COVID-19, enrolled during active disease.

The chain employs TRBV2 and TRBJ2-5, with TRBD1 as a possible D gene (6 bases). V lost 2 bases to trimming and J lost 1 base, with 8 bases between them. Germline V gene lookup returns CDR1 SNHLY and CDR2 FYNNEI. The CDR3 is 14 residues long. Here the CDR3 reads CASSENRAQETQYF. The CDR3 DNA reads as TGTGCCAGCAGTGAAAACAGGGCCCAAGAGACCCAGTACTTC.

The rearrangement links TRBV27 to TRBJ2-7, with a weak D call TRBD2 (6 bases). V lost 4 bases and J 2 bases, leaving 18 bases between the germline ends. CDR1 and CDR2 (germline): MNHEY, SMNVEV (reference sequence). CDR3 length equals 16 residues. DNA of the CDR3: TGTGCCAGCAGTTATCTTGCGGGGCAGGGACCCTACGAGCAGTACTTC. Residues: CASSYLAGQGPYEQYF.

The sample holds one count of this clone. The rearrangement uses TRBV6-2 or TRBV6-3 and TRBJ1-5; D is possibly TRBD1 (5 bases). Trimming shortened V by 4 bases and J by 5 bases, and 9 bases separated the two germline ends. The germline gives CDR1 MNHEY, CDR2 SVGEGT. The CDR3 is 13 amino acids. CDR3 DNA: TGTGCCAGCAGTTGGGGCAGCGATCAGCCCCAGCATTTT. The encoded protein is CASSWGSDQPQHF.

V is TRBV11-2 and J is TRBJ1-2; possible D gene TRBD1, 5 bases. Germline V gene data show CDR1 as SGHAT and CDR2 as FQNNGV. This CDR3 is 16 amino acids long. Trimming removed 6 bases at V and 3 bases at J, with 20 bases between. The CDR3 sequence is CASSTLRRVGDYGYTF. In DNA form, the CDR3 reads TGTGCCAGCAGTACACTCCGGAGGGTAGGGGACTATGGCTACACCTTC.

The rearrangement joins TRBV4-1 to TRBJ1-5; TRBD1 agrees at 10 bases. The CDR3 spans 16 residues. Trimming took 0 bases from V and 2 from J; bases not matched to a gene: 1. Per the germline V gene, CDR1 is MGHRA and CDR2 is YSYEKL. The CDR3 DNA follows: TGCGCCAGCAGCCAAGACGGGACAGGGGGCAATCAGCCCCAGCATTTT. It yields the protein CASSQDGTGGNQPQHF.

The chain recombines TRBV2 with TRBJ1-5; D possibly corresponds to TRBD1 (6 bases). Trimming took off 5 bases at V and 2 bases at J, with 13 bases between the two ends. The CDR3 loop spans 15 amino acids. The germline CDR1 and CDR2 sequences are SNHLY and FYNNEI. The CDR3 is CASSLQGLGNQPQHF. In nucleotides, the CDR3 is TGTGCCAGCAGTTTACAGGGTTTAGGCAATCAGCCCCAGCATTTT.

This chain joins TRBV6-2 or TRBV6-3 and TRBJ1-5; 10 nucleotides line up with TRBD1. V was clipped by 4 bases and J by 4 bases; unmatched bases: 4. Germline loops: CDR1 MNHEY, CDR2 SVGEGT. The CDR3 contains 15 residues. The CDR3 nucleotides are TGTGCCAGCAGTTCGGGACAGGGGTGGAATCAGCCCCAGCATTTT. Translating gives CASSSGQGWNQPQHF.

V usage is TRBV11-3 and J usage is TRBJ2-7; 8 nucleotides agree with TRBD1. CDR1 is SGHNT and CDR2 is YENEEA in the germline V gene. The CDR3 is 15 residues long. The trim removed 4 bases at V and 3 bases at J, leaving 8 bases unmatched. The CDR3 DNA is TGTGCCAGCAGCTCAGACCAGACAGGGGACTACGAGCAGTACTTC. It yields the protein CASSSDQTGDYEQYF. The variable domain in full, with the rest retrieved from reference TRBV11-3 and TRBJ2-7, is EAGVVQSPRYKIIEKKQPVAFWCNPISGHNTLYWYLQNLGQGPELLIRYENEEAVDDSQLPKDRFSAERLKGVDSTLKIQPAELGDSAVYLCASSSDQTGDYEQYFGPGTRLTVT.

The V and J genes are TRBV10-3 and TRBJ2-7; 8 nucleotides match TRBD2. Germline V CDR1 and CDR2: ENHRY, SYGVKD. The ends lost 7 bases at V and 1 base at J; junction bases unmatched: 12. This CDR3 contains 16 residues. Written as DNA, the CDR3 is TGTGCCATCACGCCTCACCGGAGCGGGGGATCCTACGAGCAGTACTTC. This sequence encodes CAITPHRSGGSYEQYF.

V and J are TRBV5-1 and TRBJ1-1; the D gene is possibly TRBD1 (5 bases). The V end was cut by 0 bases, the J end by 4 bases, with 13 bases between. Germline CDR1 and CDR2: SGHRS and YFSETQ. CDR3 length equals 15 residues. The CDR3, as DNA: TGCGCCAGCAGCTTGGGCGGCAGGGTGGGCACTGAAGCTTTCTTT. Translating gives CASSLGGRVGTEAFF.

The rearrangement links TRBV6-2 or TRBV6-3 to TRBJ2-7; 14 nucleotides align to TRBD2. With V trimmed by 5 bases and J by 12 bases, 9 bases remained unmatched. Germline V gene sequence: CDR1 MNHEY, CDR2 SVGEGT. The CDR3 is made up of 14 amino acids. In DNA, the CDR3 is TGTGCCAGCAGTCGGACTAGCGGGGGGCCCCCGGCGTACTTC. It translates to CASSRTSGGPPAYF.

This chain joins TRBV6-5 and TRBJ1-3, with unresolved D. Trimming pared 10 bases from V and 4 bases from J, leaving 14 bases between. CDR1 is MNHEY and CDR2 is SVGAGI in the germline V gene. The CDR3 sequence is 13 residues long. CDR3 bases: TGTGCCACCACTAAGGCTCTCGGAAACACCATATATTTT. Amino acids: CATTKALGNTIYF.

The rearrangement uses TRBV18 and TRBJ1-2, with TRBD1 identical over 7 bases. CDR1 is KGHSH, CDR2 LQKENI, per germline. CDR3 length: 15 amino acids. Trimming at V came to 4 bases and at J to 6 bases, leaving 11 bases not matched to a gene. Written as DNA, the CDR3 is TGTGCCAGCTCACTTCCCACCCGACAGGGTGATGGCTACACCTTC. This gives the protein CASSLPTRQGDGYTF.

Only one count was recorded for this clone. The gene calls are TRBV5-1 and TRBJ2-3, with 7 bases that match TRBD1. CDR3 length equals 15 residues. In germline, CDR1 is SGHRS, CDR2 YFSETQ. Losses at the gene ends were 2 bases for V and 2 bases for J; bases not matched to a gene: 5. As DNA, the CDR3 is TGCGCCAGCAGCTTCTCCGGGACAGTCACAGATACGCAGTATTTT. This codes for CASSFSGTVTDTQYF.

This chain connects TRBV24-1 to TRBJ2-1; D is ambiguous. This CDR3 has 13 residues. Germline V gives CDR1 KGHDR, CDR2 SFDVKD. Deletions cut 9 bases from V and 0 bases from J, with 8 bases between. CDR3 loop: CATSVSSYNEQFF. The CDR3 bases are TGTGCCACCTCGGTAAGCTCCTACAATGAGCAGTTCTTC.

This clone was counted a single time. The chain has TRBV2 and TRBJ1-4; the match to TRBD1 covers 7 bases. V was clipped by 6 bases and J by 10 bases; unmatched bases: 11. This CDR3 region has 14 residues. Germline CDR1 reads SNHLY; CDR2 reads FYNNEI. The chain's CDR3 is CASRMDRKVGKLFF. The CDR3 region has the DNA TGTGCCAGCAGAATGGACAGGAAGGTGGGAAAACTGTTTTTT.

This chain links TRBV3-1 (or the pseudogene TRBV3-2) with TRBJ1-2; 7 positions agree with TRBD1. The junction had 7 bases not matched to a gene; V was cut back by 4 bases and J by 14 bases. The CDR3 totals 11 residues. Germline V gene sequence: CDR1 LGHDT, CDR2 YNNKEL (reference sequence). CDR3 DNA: TGTGCCAGCAGCCTGGACAGGTTTTGTACCTTC. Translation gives CASSLDRFCTF.

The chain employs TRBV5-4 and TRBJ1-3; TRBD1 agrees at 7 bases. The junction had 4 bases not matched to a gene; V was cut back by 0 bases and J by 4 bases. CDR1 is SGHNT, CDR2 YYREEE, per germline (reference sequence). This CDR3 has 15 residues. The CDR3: CASSLGGTEGNTIYF. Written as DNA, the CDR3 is TGTGCCAGCAGCTTGGGGGGGACAGAAGGAAACACCATATATTTT.

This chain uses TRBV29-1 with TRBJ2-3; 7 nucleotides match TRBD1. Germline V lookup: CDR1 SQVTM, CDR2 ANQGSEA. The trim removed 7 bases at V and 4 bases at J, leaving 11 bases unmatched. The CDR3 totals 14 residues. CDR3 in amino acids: CSGRQGTSSDTQYF. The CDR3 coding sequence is TGCAGCGGCAGACAGGGTACCAGTTCAGATACGCAGTATTTT.

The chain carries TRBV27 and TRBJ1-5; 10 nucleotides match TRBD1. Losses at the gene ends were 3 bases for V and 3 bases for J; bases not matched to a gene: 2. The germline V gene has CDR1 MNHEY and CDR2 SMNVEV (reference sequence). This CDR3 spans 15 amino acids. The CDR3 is CASSFGTGVNQPQHF. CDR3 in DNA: TGTGCCAGCAGTTTCGGGACAGGGGTCAATCAGCCCCAGCATTTT.

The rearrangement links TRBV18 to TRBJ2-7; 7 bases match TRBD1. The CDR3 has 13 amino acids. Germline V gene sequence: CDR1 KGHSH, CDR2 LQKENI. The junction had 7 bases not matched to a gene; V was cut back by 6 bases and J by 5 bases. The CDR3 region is CASSPRGIDEQYF. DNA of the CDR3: TGTGCCAGCTCGCCCAGGGGGATCGACGAGCAGTACTTC.

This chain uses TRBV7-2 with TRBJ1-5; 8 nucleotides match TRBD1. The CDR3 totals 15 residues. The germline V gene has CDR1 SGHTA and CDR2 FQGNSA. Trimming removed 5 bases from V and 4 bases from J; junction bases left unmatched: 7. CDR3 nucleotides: TGTGCCAGCAGCCCAGGGGGCAGGGGGAATCAGCCCCAGCATTTT. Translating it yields CASSPGGRGNQPQHF. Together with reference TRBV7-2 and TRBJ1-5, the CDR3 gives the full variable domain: GAGVSQSPSNKVTEKGKDVELRCDPISGHTALYWYRQSLGQGLEFLIYFQGNSAPDKSGLPSDRFSAERTGGSVSTLTIQRTQQEDSAVYLCASSPGGRGNQPQHFGDGTRLSIL.

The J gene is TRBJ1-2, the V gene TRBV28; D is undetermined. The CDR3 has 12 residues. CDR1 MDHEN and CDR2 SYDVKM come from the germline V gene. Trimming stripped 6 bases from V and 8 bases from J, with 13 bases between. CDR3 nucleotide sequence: TGTGCCAGCAGGCGGGCAGAGAAAGGCTACACCTTC. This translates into CASRRAEKGYTF.

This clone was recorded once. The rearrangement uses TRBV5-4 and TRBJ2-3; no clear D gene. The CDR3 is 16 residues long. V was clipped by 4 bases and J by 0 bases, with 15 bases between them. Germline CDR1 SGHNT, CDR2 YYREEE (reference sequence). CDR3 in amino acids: CASSPVSRFSTDTQYF. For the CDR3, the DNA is TGTGCCAGCAGCCCCGTTAGTAGATTTAGCACAGATACGCAGTATTTT.

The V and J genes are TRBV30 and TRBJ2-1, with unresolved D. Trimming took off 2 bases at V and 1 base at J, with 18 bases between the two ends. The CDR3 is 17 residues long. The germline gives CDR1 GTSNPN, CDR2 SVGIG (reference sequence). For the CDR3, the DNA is TGTGCCTGGAGTTTTAGTGCATCGGCGGCTTCCTACAATGAGCAGTTCTTC. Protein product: CAWSFSASAASYNEQFF.

CDR3 sequence reads: CAWSVLLGNTIYF. The CDR3 region has the DNA TGTGCCTGGAGTGTACTTCTTGGAAACACCATATATTTT. V gene TRBV30 combines with J gene TRBJ1-3; no clear D. The ends were cut back, 0 bases at V and 3 bases at J, with 6 bases in the middle. The CDR3 runs 13 residues. Germline V gene lookup returns CDR1 GTSNPN and CDR2 SVGIG (reference sequence).